This TCR beta chain stems from a study of cytomegalovirus exposure and HLA in healthy donors. Study-level findings and limits: A later look showed TCR association rates differing by HLA locus, highest for DRB1 and lowest for HLA-C.

Concerning this clone itself: The antigen is unknown.

CDR1 MRHNA and CDR2 SNTAGT come from the germline V gene. This CDR3 spans 14 amino acids. The junction had 5 bases not matched to a gene; V was cut back by 3 bases and J by 6 bases. PCR primers comprised 60 Vbeta and 13 Jbeta primers. The repertoire was sequenced with immunoSEQ multiplex PCR; TCRdb's copy has only in-frame clones and lacks some. The data hold some 160,000 clones, with about 80% observed a single time. The sample was PBMCs. The TCR comes from a woman aged 25-40 years in good health and CMV-seronegative. This rearrangement joins TRBV6-4 to TRBJ2-1; 7 bases line up with TRBD2. CDR3 sequence: CASSEVERGNEQFF. CDR3 bases: TGTGCCAGCAGTGAAGTGGAGCGGGGCAATGAGCAGTTCTTC.